This T cell receptor beta chain was identified during a study of T cell repertoires in cytomegalovirus infection. Study at large: CMV epitopes in the study were HLA-C-restricted (recently identified) and HLA-B-restricted (well studied). TCR beta signatures that were public indicated CMV infection and matching HLA type.

Notes on this clonotype: Antigen: not known.

Per germline, CDR1 SGHAT and CDR2 FQNNGV. The J segment lost 6 bases and the V segment lost 3 bases, leaving 8 bases of the junction unmatched. The CDR3 is 16 residues long. General study points: Carriage of CMV together with the relevant HLA was identifiable through cumulative public TCR beta family frequency. What dominated the ex vivo response were HLA-C-restricted CMV-specific TCR beta clonotypes.

MiXCR, applied by TCRdb to the reads, yields one record per CDR3 protein. The data hold 350,000 to 400,000 distinct CDR3 sequences, with about 32% observed a single time. This sequence joins TRBV11-2 and TRBJ2-3; 11 bases match TRBD2. This specimen consisted of cultured PBMCs, obtained from culture after CMV antigen stimulation. The source is a human donor in good health (CMV status not recorded). Some clones in this sample may be carry-over from other donors' samples. The chain's CDR3 is CASSLALAGGGDTQYF. DNA of the CDR3: TGTGCCAGCAGCTTGGCGCTAGCGGGAGGCGGGGATACGCAGTATTTT.